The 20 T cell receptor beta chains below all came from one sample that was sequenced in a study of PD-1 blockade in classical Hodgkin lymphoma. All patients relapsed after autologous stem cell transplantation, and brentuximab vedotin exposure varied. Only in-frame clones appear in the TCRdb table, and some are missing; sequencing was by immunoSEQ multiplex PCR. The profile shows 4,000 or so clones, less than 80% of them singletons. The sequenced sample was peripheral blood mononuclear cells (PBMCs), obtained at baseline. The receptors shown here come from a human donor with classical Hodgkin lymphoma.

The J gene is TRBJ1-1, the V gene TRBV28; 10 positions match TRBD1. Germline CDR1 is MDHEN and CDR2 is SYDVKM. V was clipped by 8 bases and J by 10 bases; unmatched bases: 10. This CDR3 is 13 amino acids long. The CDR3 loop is CASGVNDRGPAFF. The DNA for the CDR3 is TGTGCCAGCGGGGTAAACGACAGGGGGCCAGCTTTCTTT.

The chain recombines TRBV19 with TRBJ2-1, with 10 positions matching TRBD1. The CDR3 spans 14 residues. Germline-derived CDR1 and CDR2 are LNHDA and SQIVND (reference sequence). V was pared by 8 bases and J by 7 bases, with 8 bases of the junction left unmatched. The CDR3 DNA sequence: TGTGCCAGTCGGACAGGGGGTCCACAAAATGAGCAGTTCTTC. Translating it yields CASRTGGPQNEQFF.

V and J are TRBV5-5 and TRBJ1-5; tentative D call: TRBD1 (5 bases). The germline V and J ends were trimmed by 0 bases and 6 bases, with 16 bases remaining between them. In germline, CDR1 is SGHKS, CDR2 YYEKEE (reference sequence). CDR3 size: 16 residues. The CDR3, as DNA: TGTGCCAGCAGCTTGGCTCTGGCAGGGAAGCGTCAGCCCCAGCATTTT. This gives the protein CASSLALAGKRQPQHF.

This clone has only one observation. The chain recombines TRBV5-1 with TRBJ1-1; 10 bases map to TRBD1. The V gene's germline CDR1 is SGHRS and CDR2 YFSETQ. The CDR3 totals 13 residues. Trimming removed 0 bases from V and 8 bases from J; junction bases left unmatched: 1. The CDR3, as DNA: TGCGCCAGCAGCTTGGTGACAGGGGGCGAAGCTTTCTTT. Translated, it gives CASSLVTGGEAFF.

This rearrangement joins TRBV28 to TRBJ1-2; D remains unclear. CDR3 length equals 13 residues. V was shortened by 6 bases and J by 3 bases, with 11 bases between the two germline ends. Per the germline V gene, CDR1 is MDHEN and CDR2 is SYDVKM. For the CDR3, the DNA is TGTGCCAGCAGCTATCGACTGTACTATGGCTACACCTTC. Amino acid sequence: CASSYRLYYGYTF.

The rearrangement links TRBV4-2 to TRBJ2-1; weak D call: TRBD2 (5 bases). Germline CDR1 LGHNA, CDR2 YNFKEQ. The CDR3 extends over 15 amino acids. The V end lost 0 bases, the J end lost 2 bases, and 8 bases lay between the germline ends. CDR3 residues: CASSQEETTYNEQFF. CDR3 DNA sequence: TGTGCCAGCAGCCAAGAAGAGACTACCTACAATGAGCAGTTCTTC.

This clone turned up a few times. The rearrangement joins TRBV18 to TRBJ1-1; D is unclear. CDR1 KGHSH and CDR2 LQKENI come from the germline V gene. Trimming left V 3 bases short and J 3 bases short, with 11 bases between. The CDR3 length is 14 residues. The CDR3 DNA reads TGTGCCAGCTCACCCTTGGCCAGAGACACTGAAGCTTTCTTT. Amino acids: CASSPLARDTEAFF.

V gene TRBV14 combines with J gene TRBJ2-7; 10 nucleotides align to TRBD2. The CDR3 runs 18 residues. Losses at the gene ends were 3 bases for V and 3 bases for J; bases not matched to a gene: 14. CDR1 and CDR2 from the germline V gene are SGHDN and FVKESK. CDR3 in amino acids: CASSHLQSRTSGFYEQYF. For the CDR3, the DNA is TGTGCCAGCAGCCATCTCCAGAGTCGGACTAGCGGTTTCTACGAGCAGTACTTC.

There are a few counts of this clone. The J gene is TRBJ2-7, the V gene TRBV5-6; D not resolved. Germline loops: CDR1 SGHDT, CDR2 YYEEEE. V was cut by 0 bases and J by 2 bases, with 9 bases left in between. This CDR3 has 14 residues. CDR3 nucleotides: TGTGCCAGCAGCTTGGGAGGAGACACCTACGAGCAGTACTTC. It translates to CASSLGGDTYEQYF.

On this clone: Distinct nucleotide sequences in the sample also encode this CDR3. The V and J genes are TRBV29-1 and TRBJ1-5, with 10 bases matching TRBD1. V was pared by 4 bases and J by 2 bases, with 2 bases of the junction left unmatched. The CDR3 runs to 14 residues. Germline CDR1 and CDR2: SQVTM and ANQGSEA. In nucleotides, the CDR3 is TGCAGCGTTGGGACAGGGGGGGGCAATCAGCCCCAGCATTTT. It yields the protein CSVGTGGGNQPQHF.

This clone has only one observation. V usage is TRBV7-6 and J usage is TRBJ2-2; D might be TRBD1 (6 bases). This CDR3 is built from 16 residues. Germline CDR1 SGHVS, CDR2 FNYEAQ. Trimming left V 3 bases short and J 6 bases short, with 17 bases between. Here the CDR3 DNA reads TGTGCCAGCAGCTTTAGATCCAGGGGCAACGCCGGGGAGCTGTTTTTT. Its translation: CASSFRSRGNAGELFF.

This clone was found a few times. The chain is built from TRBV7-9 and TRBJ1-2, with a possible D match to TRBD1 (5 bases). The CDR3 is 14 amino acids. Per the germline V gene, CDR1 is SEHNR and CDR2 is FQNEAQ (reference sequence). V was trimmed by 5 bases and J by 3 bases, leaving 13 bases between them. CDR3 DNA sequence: TGTGCCAGCAGCCCCCCTACAGGATACTATGGCTACACCTTC. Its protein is CASSPPTGYYGYTF.

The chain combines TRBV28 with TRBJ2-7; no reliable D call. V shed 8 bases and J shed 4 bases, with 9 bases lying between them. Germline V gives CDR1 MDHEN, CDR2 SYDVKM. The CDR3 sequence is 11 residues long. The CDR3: CASGVQYEQYF. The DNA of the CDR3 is TGTGCCAGCGGAGTCCAGTACGAGCAGTACTTC.

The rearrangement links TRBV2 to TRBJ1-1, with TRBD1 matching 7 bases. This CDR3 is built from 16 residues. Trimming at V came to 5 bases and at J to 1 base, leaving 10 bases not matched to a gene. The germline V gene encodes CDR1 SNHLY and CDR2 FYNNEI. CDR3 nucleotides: TGTGCCAGCAGTTCCCGCTCGACAGGGAAGAACACTGAAGCTTTCTTT. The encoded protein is CASSSRSTGKNTEAFF.

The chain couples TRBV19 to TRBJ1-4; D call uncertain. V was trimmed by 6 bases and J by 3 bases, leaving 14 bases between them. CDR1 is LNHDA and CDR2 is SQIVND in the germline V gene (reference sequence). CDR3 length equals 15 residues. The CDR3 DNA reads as TGTGCCAGTAGCCCCGGTACTTCCTCTAATGAAAAACTGTTTTTT. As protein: CASSPGTSSNEKLFF. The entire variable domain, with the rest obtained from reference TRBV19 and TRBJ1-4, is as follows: DGGITQSPKYLFRKEGQNVTLSCEQNLNHDAMYWYRQDPGQGLRLIYYSQIVNDFQKGDIAEGYSVSREKKESFPLTVTSAQKNPTAFYLCASSPGTSSNEKLFFGSGTQLSVL.

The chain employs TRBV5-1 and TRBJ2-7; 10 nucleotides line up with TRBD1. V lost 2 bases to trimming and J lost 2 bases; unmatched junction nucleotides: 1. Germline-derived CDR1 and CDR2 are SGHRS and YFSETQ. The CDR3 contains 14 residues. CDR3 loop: CASSLGTGAYEQYF. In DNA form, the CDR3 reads TGCGCCAGCAGCTTAGGGACAGGGGCCTACGAGCAGTACTTC.

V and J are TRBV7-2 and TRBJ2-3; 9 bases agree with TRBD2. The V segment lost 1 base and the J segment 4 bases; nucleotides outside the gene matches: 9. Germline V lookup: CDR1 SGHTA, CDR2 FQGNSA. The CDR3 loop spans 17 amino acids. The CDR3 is CASSLGVAGAEADTQYF. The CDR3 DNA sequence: TGTGCCAGCAGCTTAGGGGTAGCGGGAGCAGAGGCAGATACGCAGTATTTT.

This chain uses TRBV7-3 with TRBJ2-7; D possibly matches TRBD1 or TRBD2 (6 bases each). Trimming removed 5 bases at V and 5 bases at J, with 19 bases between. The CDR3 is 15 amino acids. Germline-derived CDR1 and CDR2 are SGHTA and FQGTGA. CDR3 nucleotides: TGTGCCAGCAGCCCGGGGGCAGGTAATCTGAACGAGCAGTACTTC. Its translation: CASSPGAGNLNEQYF.

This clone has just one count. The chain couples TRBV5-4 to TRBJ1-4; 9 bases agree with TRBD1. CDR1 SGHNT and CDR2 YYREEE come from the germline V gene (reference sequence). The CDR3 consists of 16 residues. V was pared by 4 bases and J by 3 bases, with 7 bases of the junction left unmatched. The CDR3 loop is CASSQGTGPANEKLFF. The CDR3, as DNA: TGTGCCAGCAGCCAAGGGACAGGGCCGGCTAATGAAAAACTGTTTTTT.

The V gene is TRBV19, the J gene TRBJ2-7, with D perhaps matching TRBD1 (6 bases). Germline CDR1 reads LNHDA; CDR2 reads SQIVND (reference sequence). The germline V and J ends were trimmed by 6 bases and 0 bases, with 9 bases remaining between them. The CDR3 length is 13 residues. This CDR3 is CASSRTVSYEQYF. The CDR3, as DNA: TGTGCCAGTAGCCGGACAGTCTCCTACGAGCAGTACTTC.